The 3 T cell receptor beta chains below all came from one sample that was sequenced in a study of blood T cells in healthy people across ages. A sample-barcoded 5' primer and a J-beta primer mix were used in a second PCR of roughly 7 to 11 cycles. TCRdb processed the 5' RACE reads anew with MiXCR; each CDR3 protein has one entry. The table has about 1.1 million distinct CDR3 sequences, 30% to 40% seen once. The sample taken for sequencing was blood. The receptors stem from a young man in good health.

The chain employs TRBV7-8 and TRBJ2-4, with a possible D match to TRBD2 (5 bases). The V gene lost 3 bases and the J gene lost 10 bases, with 22 bases spanning the gap. The CDR3 consists of 16 residues. Germline CDR1 reads SGHVS; CDR2 reads FQNEAQ. The CDR3 coding sequence is TGTGCCAGCAGCTTTGAATCCGGGATCTCCCTTGAAATTCAGTACTTC. This encodes CASSFESGISLEIQYF.

The rearrangement uses TRBV27 and TRBJ2-1; the match to TRBD2 covers 14 bases. V was clipped by 2 bases and J by 8 bases; unmatched bases: 14. The germline V gene encodes CDR1 MNHEY and CDR2 SMNVEV (reference sequence). This CDR3 contains 19 residues. The CDR3 nucleotides read TGTGCCAGCAGTTTAGAGGGGCCCGGACTAGCGGGGGGTAACGATGAGCAGTTCTTC. Translation gives CASSLEGPGLAGGNDEQFF.

This clonotype occurred a few times. The rearrangement uses TRBV5-6 and TRBJ2-1, with D perhaps TRBD2 (6 bases). This CDR3 spans 13 amino acids. Looked up from germline, CDR1 is SGHDT and CDR2 is YYEEEE. Trimming took off 0 bases at V and 7 bases at J, with 8 bases between the two ends. The CDR3 here is CASSLERVNEQFF. DNA of the CDR3: TGTGCCAGCAGCTTGGAGCGGGTAAATGAGCAGTTCTTC.